Sequencing of this T cell receptor (beta chain) was carried out in a study of blood T cell repertoires in COVID-19. The method was immunoSEQ multiplex PCR; TCRdb's version includes in-frame clones alone and lacks a portion of them. Altogether about 300,000 clones are present, 85% to 90% being singletons, with the ten largest covering roughly 4%. The germline V gene has CDR1 SGHRS and CDR2 YFSETQ. CDR3 size: 14 residues. Germline trimming cut 7 bases from V and 5 bases from J; bases unmatched to any gene: 4. The sequenced sample consisted of PBMCs or T cells enriched from blood (not recorded which). The receptor comes from a man between 25 and 39 years old who had recovered from COVID-19. The chain uses TRBV5-1 and TRBJ2-2, with TRBD1 matching 11 bases. The CDR3: CASGQGAGTGELFF. DNA of the CDR3: TGCGCCAGCGGACAGGGGGCCGGAACCGGGGAGCTGTTTTTT.